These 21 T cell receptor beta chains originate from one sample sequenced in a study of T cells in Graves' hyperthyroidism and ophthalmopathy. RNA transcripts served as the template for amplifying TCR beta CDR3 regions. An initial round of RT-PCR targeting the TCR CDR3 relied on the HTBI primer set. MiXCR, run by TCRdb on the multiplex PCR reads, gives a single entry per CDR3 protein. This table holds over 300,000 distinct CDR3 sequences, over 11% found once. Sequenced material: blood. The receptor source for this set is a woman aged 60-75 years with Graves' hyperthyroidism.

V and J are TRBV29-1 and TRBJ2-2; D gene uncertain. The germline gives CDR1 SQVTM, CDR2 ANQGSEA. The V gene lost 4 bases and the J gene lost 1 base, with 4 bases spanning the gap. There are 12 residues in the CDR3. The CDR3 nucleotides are TGCAGCGTTGTGGAGAACACCGGGGAGCTGTTTTTT. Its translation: CSVVENTGELFF.

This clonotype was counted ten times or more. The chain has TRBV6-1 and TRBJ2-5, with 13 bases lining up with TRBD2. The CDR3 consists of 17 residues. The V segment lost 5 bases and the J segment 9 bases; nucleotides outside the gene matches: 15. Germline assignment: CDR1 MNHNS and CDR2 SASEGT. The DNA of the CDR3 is TGTGCCAGCAGTTCTACTAGCGGGAGGGGCCCACGTGTGGCCCAGTACTTC. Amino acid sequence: CASSSTSGRGPRVAQYF.

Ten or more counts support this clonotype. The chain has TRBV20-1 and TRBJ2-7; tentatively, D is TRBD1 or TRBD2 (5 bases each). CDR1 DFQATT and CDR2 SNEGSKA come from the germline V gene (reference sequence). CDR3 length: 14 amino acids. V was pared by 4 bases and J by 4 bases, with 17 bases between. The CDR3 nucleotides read TGCAGTGCTAAGGGTCTTCGGGGCGAGTACGAGCAGTACTTC. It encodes CSAKGLRGEYEQYF.

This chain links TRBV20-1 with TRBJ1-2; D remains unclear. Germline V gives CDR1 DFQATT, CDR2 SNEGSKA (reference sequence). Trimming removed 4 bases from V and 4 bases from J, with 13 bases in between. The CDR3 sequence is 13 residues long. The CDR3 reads CSATTSETYGYTF. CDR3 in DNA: TGCAGTGCTACTACGTCGGAAACCTATGGCTACACCTTC.

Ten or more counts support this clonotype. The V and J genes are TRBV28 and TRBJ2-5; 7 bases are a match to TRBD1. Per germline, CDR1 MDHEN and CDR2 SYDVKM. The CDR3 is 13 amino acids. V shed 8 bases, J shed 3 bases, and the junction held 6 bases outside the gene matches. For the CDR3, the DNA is TGTGCCAGCCGACCGGGACAGAAAGAGACCCAGTACTTC. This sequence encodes CASRPGQKETQYF. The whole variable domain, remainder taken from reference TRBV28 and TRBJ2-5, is DVKVTQSSRYLVKRTGEKVFLECVQDMDHENMFWYRQDPGLGLRLIYFSYDVKMKEKGDIPEGYSVSREKKERFSLILESASTNQTSMYLCASRPGQKETQYFGPGTRLLVL.

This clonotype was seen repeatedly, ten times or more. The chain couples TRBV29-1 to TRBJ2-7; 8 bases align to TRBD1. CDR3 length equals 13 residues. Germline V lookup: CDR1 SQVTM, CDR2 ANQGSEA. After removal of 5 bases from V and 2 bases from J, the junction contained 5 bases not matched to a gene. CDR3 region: CSVRGTGTYEQYF. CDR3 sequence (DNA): TGCAGCGTTCGAGGGACAGGTACCTACGAGCAGTACTTC.

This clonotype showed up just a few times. Written as DNA, the CDR3 is TGCGCCAGCAGCTTGGCCCCGAGCGCCAACCTTCCAGATACGCAGTATTTT. It specifies CASSLAPSANLPDTQYF. This chain joins TRBV5-1 and TRBJ2-3; D gene unclear. Trimming removed 0 bases at V and 4 bases at J, with 18 bases between. Germline V gives CDR1 SGHRS, CDR2 YFSETQ. The CDR3 spans 17 residues.

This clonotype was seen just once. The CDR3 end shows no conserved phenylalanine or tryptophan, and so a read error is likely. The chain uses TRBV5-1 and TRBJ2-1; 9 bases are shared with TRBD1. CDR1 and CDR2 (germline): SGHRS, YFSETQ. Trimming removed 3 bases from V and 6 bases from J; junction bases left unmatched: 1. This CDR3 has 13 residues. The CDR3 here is CASSWGQGNEQFL. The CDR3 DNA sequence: TGCGCCAGCAGCTGGGGACAGGGCAATGAGCAGTTCCTC.

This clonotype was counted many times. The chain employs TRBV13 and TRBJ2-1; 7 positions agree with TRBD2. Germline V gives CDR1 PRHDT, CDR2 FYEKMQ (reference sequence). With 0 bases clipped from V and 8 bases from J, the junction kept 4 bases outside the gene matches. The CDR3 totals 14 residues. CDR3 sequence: CASSLGLAVDEQFF. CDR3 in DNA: TGTGCCAGCAGCTTAGGGCTAGCGGTCGATGAGCAGTTCTTC. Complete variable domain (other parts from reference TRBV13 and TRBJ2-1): AAGVIQSPRHLIKEKRETATLKCYPIPRHDTVYWYQQGPGQDPQFLISFYEKMQSDKGSIPDRFSAQQFSDYHSELNMSSLELGDSALYFCASSLGLAVDEQFFGPGTRLTVL.

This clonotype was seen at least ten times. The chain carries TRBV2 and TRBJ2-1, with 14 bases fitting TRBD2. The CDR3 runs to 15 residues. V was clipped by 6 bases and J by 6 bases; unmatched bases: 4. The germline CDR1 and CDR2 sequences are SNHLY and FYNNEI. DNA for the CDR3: TGTGCCAGCAGGGCCGGGACTAGCGGGAGCAATGAGCAGTTCTTC. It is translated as CASRAGTSGSNEQFF.

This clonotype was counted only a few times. CDR3 coding DNA: TGTGCCAGCAGCCGGAAAGCGGAAAACATTCAGTACTTC. Translating it yields CASSRKAENIQYF. This chain joins TRBV7-9 and TRBJ2-4; D might be TRBD2 (5 bases). CDR1 is SEHNR and CDR2 is FQNEAQ in the germline V gene (reference sequence). The CDR3 covers 13 residues. Trimming left V 5 bases short and J 5 bases short, with 10 bases between. Combining the CDR3 with reference TRBV7-9 and TRBJ2-4 gives the whole variable domain DTGVSQNPRHKITKRGQNVTFRCDPISEHNRLYWYRQTLGQGPEFLTYFQNEAQLEKSRLLSDRFSAERPKGSFSTLEIQRTEQGDSAMYLCASSRKAENIQYFGAGTRLSVL.

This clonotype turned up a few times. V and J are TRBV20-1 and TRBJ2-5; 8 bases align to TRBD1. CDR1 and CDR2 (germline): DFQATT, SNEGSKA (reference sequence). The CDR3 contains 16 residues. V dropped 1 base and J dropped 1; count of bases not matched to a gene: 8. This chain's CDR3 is CSARGIQGVVQETQYF. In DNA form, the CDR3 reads TGCAGTGCTAGAGGCATACAGGGGGTCGTCCAAGAGACCCAGTACTTC.

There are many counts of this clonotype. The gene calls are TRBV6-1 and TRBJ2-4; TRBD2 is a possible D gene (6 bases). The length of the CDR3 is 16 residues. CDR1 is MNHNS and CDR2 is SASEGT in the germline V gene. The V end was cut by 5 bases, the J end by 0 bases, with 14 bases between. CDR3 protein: CASSYTYGGAKNIQYF. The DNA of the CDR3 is TGTGCCAGCAGTTACACCTACGGGGGAGCCAAAAACATTCAGTACTTC.

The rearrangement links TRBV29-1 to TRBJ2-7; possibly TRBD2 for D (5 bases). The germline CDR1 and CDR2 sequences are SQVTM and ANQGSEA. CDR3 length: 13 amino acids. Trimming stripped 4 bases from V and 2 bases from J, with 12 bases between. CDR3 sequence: CSVASGVPYEQYF. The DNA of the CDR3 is TGCAGCGTTGCATCCGGGGTCCCCTACGAGCAGTACTTC.

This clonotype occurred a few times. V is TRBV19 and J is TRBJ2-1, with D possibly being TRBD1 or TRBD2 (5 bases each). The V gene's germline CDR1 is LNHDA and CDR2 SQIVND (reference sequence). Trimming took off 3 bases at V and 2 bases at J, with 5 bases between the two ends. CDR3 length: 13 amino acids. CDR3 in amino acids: CASSMGAYNEQFF. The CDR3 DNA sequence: TGTGCCAGTAGTATGGGGGCCTACAATGAGCAGTTCTTC.

CDR3 sequence: CASRLGTSGSYNEQFF. CDR3 coding DNA: TGTGCCAGCAGGCTCGGGACTAGCGGGAGCTACAATGAGCAGTTCTTC. The J gene is TRBJ2-1, the V gene TRBV25-1; 14 bases are shared with TRBD2. Looked up from germline, CDR1 is MGHDK and CDR2 is SYGVNS. J gave up 3 bases and V 6 bases, and 4 bases lay outside the gene matches. The CDR3 totals 16 residues.

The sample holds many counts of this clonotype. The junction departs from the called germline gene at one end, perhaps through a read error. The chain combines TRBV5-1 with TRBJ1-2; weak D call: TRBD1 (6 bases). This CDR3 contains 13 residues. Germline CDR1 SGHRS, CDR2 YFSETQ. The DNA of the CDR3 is TGTGCCAGCAGGGGAACAGGGAGCTATGGCTACACCTTC. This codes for CASRGTGSYGYTF.

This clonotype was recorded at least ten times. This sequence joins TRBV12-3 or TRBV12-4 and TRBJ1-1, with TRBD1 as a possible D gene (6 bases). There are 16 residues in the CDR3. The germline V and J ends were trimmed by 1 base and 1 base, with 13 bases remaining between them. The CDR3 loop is CASSLGTGRGNTEAFF. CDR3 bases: TGTGCCAGCAGTTTAGGAACTGGCAGGGGGAACACTGAAGCTTTCTTT.

For the CDR3, the DNA is TGCAGCGCGAGGGAGCCTGAGACCCAGTACTTC. It translates to CSAREPETQYF. This chain joins TRBV29-1 and TRBJ2-5, with TRBD2 as a possible D gene (5 bases). Germline V gives CDR1 SQVTM, CDR2 ANQGSEA. The CDR3 has 11 amino acids. V lost 7 bases, J lost 5 bases, and 11 bases lay in between. The complete variable domain, with remaining parts taken from reference TRBV29-1 and TRBJ2-5, reads SAVISQKPSRDICQRGTSLTIQCQVDSQVTMMFWYRQQPGQSLTLIATANQGSEATYESGFVIDKFPISRPNLTFSTLTVSNMSPEDSSIYLCSAREPETQYFGPGTRLLVL.

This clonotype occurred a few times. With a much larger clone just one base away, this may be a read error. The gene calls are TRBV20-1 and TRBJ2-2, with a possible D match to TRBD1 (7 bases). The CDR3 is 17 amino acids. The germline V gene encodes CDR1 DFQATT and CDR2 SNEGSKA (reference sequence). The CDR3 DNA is TGCAGTGCTAGAGGATTGGTGGCGGGACAGAACATCGGGGAGCTGTTTTTT. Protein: CSARGLVAGQNIGELFF.

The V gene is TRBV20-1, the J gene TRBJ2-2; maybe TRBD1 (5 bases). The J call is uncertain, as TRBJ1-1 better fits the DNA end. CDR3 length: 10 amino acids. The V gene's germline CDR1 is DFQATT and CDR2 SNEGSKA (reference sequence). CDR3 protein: CSARLQGAFF. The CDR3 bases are TGCAGTGCTAGGCTTCAGGGAGCTTTCTTT.